This T cell receptor beta chain was captured in a study of blood T cell repertoires in COVID-19. How the authors handled the data: By means of reference gene primer amplification, nucleated cell counts were estimated. Data came from immunoSEQ multiplex PCR; TCRdb stores just in-frame clones and leaves some out. V and J calls and clone size are those listed in that table; D and trimming were worked out from the DNA. The sample has 170,000 or so clones; roughly nine tenths are singletons. This CDR3 has 14 residues. The V gene's germline CDR1 is MNHEY and CDR2 SVGAGI. The trim removed 5 bases at V and 3 bases at J, leaving 5 bases unmatched.

The chain combines TRBV6-5 with TRBJ2-7; 9 bases fit TRBD2. Sequenced sample: peripheral blood. The receptor was isolated from a man younger than 35 who had recovered from COVID-19. The CDR3 spells CASSPLAGSYEQYF. The CDR3 nucleotides read TGTGCCAGCAGTCCTCTAGCGGGAAGCTACGAGCAGTACTTC.